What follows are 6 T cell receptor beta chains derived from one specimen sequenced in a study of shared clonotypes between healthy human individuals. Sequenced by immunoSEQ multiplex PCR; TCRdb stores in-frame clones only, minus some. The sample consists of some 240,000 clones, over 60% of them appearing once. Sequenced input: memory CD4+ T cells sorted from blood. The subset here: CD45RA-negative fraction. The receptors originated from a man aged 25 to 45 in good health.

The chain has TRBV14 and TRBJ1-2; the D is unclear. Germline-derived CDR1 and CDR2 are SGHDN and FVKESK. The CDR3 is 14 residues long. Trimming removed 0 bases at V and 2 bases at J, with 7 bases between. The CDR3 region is CASSQDRSNYGYTF. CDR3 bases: TGTGCCAGCAGCCAAGATCGGTCGAACTATGGCTACACCTTC.

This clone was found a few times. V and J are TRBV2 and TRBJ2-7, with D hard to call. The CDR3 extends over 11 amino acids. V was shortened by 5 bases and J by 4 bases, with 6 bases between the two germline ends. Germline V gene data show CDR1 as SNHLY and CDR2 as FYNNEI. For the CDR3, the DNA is TGTGCCAGCAGTACTAAGTACGAGCAGTACTTC. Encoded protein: CASSTKYEQYF.

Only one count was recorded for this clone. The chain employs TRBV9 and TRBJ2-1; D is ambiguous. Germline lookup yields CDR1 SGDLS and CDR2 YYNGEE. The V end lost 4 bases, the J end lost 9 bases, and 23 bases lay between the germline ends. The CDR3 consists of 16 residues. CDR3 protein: CASSPRALKPVLEQFF. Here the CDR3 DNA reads TGTGCCAGCAGCCCTCGGGCTCTCAAGCCGGTGCTTGAGCAGTTCTTC. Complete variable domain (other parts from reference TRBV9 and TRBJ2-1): DSGVTQTPKHLITATGQRVTLRCSPRSGDLSVYWYQQSLDQGLQFLIQYYNGEERAKGNILERFSAQQFPDLHSELNLSSLELGDSALYFCASSPRALKPVLEQFFGPGTRLTVL.

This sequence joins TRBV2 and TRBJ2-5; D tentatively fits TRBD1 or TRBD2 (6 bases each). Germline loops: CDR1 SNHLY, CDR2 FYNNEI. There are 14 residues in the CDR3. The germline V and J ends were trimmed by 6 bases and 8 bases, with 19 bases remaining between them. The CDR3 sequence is CASRLELRGETQYF. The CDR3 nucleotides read TGTGCCAGCAGGTTGGAGCTTAGGGGGGAAACCCAGTACTTC. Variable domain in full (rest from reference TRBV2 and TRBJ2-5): EPEVTQTPSHQVTQMGQEVILRCVPISNHLYFYWYRQILGQKVEFLVSFYNNEISEKSEIFDDQFSVERPDGSNFTLKIRSTKLEDSAMYFCASRLELRGETQYFGPGTRLLVL.

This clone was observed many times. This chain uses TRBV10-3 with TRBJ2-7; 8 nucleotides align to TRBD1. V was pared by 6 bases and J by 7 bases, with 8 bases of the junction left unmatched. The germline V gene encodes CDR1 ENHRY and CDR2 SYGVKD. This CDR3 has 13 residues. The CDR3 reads CAISGTGPWEQYF. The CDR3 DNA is TGTGCCATCAGCGGGACAGGTCCCTGGGAGCAGTACTTC.

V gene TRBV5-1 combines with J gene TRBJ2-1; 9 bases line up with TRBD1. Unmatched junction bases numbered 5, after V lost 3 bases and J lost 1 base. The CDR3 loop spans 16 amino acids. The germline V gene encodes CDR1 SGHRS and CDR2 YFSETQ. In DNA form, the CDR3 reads TGCGCCAGCAGCTCAACCGGGACAGGGTCCTACAATGAGCAGTTCTTC. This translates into CASSSTGTGSYNEQFF.